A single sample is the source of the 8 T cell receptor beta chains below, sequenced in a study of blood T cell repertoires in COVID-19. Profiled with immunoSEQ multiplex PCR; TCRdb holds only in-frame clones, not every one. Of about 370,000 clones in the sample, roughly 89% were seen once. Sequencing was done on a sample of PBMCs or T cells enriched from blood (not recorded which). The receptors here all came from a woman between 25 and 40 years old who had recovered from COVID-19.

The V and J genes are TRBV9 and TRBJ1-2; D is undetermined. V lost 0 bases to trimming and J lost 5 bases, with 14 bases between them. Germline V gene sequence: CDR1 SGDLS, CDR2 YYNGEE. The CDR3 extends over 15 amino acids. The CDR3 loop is CASSVGNALGYGYTF. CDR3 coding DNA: TGTGCCAGCAGCGTAGGTAATGCACTCGGGTATGGCTACACCTTC.

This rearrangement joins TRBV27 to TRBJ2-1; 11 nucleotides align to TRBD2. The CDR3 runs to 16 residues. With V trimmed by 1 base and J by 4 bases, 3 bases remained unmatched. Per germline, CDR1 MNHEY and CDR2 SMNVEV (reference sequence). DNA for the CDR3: TGTGCCAGCAGTTTATTGGGGACTAGCGGATACAATGAGCAGTTCTTC. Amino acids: CASSLLGTSGYNEQFF.

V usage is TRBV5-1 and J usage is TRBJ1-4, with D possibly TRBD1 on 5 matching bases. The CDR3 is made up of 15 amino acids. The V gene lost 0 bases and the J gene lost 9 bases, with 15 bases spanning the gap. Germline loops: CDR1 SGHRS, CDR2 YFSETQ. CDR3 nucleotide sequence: TGCGCCAGCAGCTTGGGGCAGGGCATTTTTCAAAAACTGTTTTTT. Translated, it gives CASSLGQGIFQKLFF.

The CDR3 sequence is CASSPLRGNTEAFF. In DNA, the CDR3 is TGTGCCAGCAGCCCGCTACGGGGGAACACTGAAGCTTTCTTT. The genes are TRBV11-1 and TRBJ1-1; D remains unclear. Germline CDR1 and CDR2: SGHAT and FQDESV (reference sequence). V was trimmed by 5 bases and J by 1 base, leaving 11 bases between them. The CDR3 has 14 amino acids.

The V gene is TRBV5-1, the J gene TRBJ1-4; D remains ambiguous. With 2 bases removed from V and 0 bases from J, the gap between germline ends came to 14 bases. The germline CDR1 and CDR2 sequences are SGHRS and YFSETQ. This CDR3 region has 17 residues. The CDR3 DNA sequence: TGCGCCAGCAGCTTACGATGGGCAGAATCAACTAATGAAAAACTGTTTTTT. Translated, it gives CASSLRWAESTNEKLFF.

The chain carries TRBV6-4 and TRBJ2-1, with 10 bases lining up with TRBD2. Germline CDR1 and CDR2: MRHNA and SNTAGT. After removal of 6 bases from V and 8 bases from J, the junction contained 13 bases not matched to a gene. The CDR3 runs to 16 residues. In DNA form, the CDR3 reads TGTGCCAGCAGCCTTATCAGCGGGGGGGCCCGCGATGAGCAGTTCTTC. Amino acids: CASSLISGGARDEQFF.

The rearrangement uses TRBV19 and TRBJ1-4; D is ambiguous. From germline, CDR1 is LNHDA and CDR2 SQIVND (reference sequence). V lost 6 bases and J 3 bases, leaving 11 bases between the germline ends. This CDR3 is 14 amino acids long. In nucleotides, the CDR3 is TGTGCCAGTAGCTCCGGGATTCCTAATGAAAAACTGTTTTTT. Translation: CASSSGIPNEKLFF. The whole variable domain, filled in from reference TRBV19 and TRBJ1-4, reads DGGITQSPKYLFRKEGQNVTLSCEQNLNHDAMYWYRQDPGQGLRLIYYSQIVNDFQKGDIAEGYSVSREKKESFPLTVTSAQKNPTAFYLCASSSGIPNEKLFFGSGTQLSVL.

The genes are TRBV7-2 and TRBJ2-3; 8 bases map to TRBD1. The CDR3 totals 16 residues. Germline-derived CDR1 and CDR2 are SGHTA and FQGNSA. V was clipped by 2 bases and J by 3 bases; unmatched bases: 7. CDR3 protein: CASSLLPGGRTDTQYF. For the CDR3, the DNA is TGTGCCAGCAGCTTATTACCAGGGGGCCGGACAGATACGCAGTATTTT.